Detailed here is one T cell receptor beta chain. With 2 bases clipped from V and 0 bases from J, the junction kept 2 bases outside the gene matches. Per the germline V gene, CDR1 is MNHEY and CDR2 is SVGEGT. There are 15 residues in the CDR3. Profiling relied on immunoSEQ multiplex PCR, and the TCRdb table lists in-frame clones only, not all of them. The data hold 40,000 to 55,000 clones, with approximately 93% observed a single time. This TCR was sampled from a man between 35 and 55 years old with rheumatoid arthritis. The chain combines TRBV6-2 or TRBV6-3 with TRBJ2-3; 7 nucleotides match TRBD1. Sequencing was performed on PBMCs. The CDR3, as DNA: TGTGCCAGCAGTTACGGGACAGCTAGCACAGATACGCAGTATTTT. It yields the protein CASSYGTASTDTQYF.